The next 32 T cell receptor beta chains were all read from a single sample in a study of blood T cell repertoires in COVID-19. The protocol was immunoSEQ multiplex PCR, while the TCRdb copy is restricted to in-frame clones and leaves out a portion. The sample contains over 90,000 clones, around 73% of which appear only once. Sequenced sample: peripheral blood. These receptors came from a man aged 55 to 70 with active or convalescent COVID-19.

This clone was seen once. The chain links TRBV18 to TRBJ2-1; tentatively, D is TRBD2 (7 bases). V gave up 6 bases and J gave up 12 bases, with 15 bases separating them. CDR3 length: 12 amino acids. The germline V gene has CDR1 KGHSH and CDR2 LQKENI. Here the CDR3 DNA reads TGTGCCAGCTCCCTCGGGGGGCGCGGGCAGTTCTTC. Residues: CASSLGGRGQFF.

In its sample, this clone was seen a few times. The chain joins TRBV7-2 to TRBJ2-2; D ambiguous. V was pared by 3 bases and J by 1 base, with 6 bases between. Looked up from germline, CDR1 is SGHTA and CDR2 is FQGNSA. The length of the CDR3 is 14 residues. CDR3 residues: CASSFSWNTGELFF. CDR3 in DNA: TGTGCCAGCAGCTTTTCGTGGAACACCGGGGAGCTGTTTTTT.

The CDR3 spells CASSFGTSPYNEQFF. Here the CDR3 DNA reads TGTGCCAGCAGCTTTGGGACTAGCCCCTACAATGAGCAGTTCTTC. The gene calls are TRBV5-4 and TRBJ2-1; 9 nucleotides align to TRBD2. The CDR3 extends over 15 amino acids. V dropped 2 bases and J dropped 2; count of bases not matched to a gene: 2. Per the germline V gene, CDR1 is SGHNT and CDR2 is YYREEE (reference sequence).

V is TRBV2 and J is TRBJ2-4; 9 bases line up with TRBD2. Germline lookup yields CDR1 SNHLY and CDR2 FYNNEI. CDR3 size: 16 residues. J gave up 8 bases and V 3 bases, and 11 bases lay outside the gene matches. CDR3 sequence (DNA): TGTGCCAGCAGTGATGTAGCGGGAGAAGGTCGGGACATTCAGTACTTC. It translates to CASSDVAGEGRDIQYF.

In its sample, this clone was seen once. V and J are TRBV2 and TRBJ2-7; perhaps TRBD2 as D (5 bases). Per germline, CDR1 SNHLY and CDR2 FYNNEI. V lost 1 base and J lost 1, with 11 bases in between. The CDR3 is made up of 15 amino acids. The CDR3 loop is CASSEGVAPSYEQYF. CDR3 DNA: TGTGCCAGCAGTGAAGGGGTAGCGCCTTCCTACGAGCAGTACTTC.

The genes are TRBV7-8 and TRBJ2-1; the D is unclear. Per the germline V gene, CDR1 is SGHVS and CDR2 is FQNEAQ. The CDR3 spans 15 residues. Trimming cost V 0 bases and J 1 base, with 7 bases left between them. CDR3 nucleotides: TGTGCCAGCAGCTTAGCGTCGCGGTCCTACAATGAGCAGTTCTTC. Its protein product is CASSLASRSYNEQFF.

The chain employs TRBV24-1 and TRBJ2-1; TRBD2 might be the D (6 bases). Trimming removed 4 bases at V and 4 bases at J, with 13 bases between. The germline gives CDR1 KGHDR, CDR2 SFDVKD. This CDR3 is built from 15 residues. CDR3 DNA: TGTGCCACCAGTGAAAAGGGACTTTCGTACAATGAGCAGTTCTTC. As protein: CATSEKGLSYNEQFF.

The rearrangement links TRBV11-2 to TRBJ1-3; perhaps TRBD1 as D (5 bases). Germline CDR1 SGHAT, CDR2 FQNNGV. V was shortened by 0 bases and J by 7 bases, with 13 bases between the two germline ends. The CDR3 loop spans 15 amino acids. The DNA for the CDR3 is TGTGCCAGCAGCTTAGATGGGCAGGGTTCGAACACCATATATTTT. This gives the protein CASSLDGQGSNTIYF.

This clone has just one count. The genes are TRBV28 and TRBJ1-5, with no clear D. The CDR3 consists of 13 residues. The germline V gene encodes CDR1 MDHEN and CDR2 SYDVKM. V dropped 7 bases and J dropped 3 bases, with 10 bases sitting between them. The CDR3 coding sequence is TGTGCCAGCAAAGGAGGGCCCAATCAGCCCCAGCATTTT. It specifies CASKGGPNQPQHF.

This chain uses TRBV7-6 with TRBJ1-6; 7 nucleotides line up with TRBD1. The CDR3 is 14 amino acids. Per germline, CDR1 SGHVS and CDR2 FNYEAQ. CDR3 bases: TGTGTCGCACAGGGGACGGTTTTGAATTCACCCCTCCACTTT. Translation gives CVAQGTVLNSPLHF.

The CDR3 DNA is TGTGCCAGCAGCTCGGGACTAGCGGGGCCTCCCTACGAGCAGTACTTC. Translation gives CASSSGLAGPPYEQYF. V is TRBV5-4 and J is TRBJ2-7; the match to TRBD2 covers 13 bases. This CDR3 spans 16 amino acids. Germline trimming cut 3 bases from V and 2 bases from J; bases unmatched to any gene: 5. CDR1 SGHNT and CDR2 YYREEE come from the germline V gene (reference sequence).

This chain connects TRBV7-2 to TRBJ1-5, with D possibly matching TRBD1 (6 bases). The CDR3 spans 15 residues. CDR1 is SGHTA, CDR2 FQGNSA, per germline. The ends were cut back, 0 bases at V and 7 bases at J, with 13 bases in the middle. The CDR3 spells CASSLALQGRQPQHF. CDR3 coding DNA: TGTGCCAGCAGCTTAGCCCTACAGGGAAGGCAGCCCCAGCATTTT. The entire variable domain, with the rest obtained from reference TRBV7-2 and TRBJ1-5, is as follows: GAGVSQSPSNKVTEKGKDVELRCDPISGHTALYWYRQSLGQGLEFLIYFQGNSAPDKSGLPSDRFSAERTGGSVSTLTIQRTQQEDSAVYLCASSLALQGRQPQHFGDGTRLSIL.

The chain recombines TRBV11-3 with TRBJ2-1, with D possibly matching TRBD1 (6 bases). CDR3 length equals 14 residues. Germline assignment: CDR1 SGHNT and CDR2 YENEEA. V lost 3 bases and J lost 6, with 12 bases in between. The CDR3 nucleotides are TGTGCCAGCAGCTTCAGGCCAGGGGTCAATGAGCAGTTCTTC. Its protein is CASSFRPGVNEQFF.

This chain joins TRBV19 and TRBJ1-2, with a weak D call TRBD1 (5 bases). V lost 7 bases to trimming and J lost 4 bases, with 22 bases between them. CDR1 and CDR2 (germline): LNHDA, SQIVND (reference sequence). This CDR3 region has 16 residues. The CDR3 protein is CASTIGAGTLLYGYTF. The CDR3 region has the DNA TGTGCCAGTACCATTGGGGCAGGGACTCTTCTCTATGGCTACACCTTC.

The CDR3 spells CASSISGLRGNTIYF. The DNA for the CDR3 is TGTGCCAGTAGTATAAGTGGACTTCGTGGAAACACCATATATTTT. This chain connects TRBV19 to TRBJ1-3; no reliable D call. Germline CDR1 reads LNHDA; CDR2 reads SQIVND (reference sequence). This CDR3 has 15 residues. The V gene lost 2 bases and the J gene lost 3 bases, with 11 bases spanning the gap.

This chain uses TRBV18 with TRBJ2-1; tentative D call: TRBD2 (7 bases). Looked up from germline, CDR1 is KGHSH and CDR2 is LQKENI. V dropped 0 bases and J dropped 8 bases, with 17 bases sitting between them. This CDR3 is 16 amino acids long. CDR3 amino acids: CASSPPRKGGSDEQFF. CDR3 in DNA: TGTGCCAGCTCACCACCCAGGAAGGGGGGGAGCGATGAGCAGTTCTTC.

The genes are TRBV5-6 and TRBJ2-1; 7 bases are shared with TRBD1. Germline CDR1 is SGHDT and CDR2 is YYEEEE. The CDR3 totals 14 residues. The V gene end was trimmed by 3 bases and the J gene end by 3 bases; junction bases not matched to a gene: 3. In nucleotides, the CDR3 is TGTGCCAGCAGCTCCAGGGGGTTCTACAATGAGCAGTTCTTC. Its translation: CASSSRGFYNEQFF. Full variable domain (remainder filled in from reference TRBV5-6 and TRBJ2-1): DAGVTQSPTHLIKTRGQQVTLRCSPKSGHDTVSWYQQALGQGPQFIFQYYEEEERQRGNFPDRFSGHQFPNYSSELNVNALLLGDSALYLCASSSRGFYNEQFFGPGTRLTVL.

This chain's CDR3 is CASSLRGPNEKLFF. CDR3 nucleotides: TGTGCCAGCAGCCTTAGGGGGCCCAATGAAAAACTGTTTTTT. The chain has TRBV5-6 and TRBJ1-4, with TRBD1 matching 7 bases. CDR3 length equals 14 residues. The ends lost 4 bases at V and 5 bases at J; junction bases unmatched: 5. Germline CDR1 is SGHDT and CDR2 is YYEEEE.

V usage is TRBV7-6 and J usage is TRBJ1-3; a weak D match, TRBD1 (6 bases). Trimming pared 2 bases from V and 1 base from J, leaving 12 bases between. This CDR3 has 16 amino acids. Germline V CDR1 and CDR2: SGHVS, FNYEAQ. Written as DNA, the CDR3 is TGTGCCAGCAGCTTAACGGACAGTCCTTCTGGAAACACCATATATTTT. Encoded protein: CASSLTDSPSGNTIYF.

This clone came up once. CDR3 region: CSFRNGGRTEAFF. CDR3 coding DNA: TGCAGCTTTCGAAACGGGGGGCGTACTGAAGCTTTCTTT. The genes are TRBV29-1 and TRBJ1-1; D perhaps matches TRBD1 (6 bases). Between the trimmed V and J ends, which lost 8 bases and 5 bases, there was a span of 18 bases. Per germline, CDR1 SQVTM and CDR2 ANQGSEA. The CDR3 spans 13 residues.

The chain couples TRBV3-1 (or the pseudogene TRBV3-2) to TRBJ2-7; TRBD2 aligns across 8 bases. The CDR3 is 16 amino acids. Germline V gene data show CDR1 as LGHDT and CDR2 as YNNKEL (reference sequence). Trimming cost V 2 bases and J 7 bases; bases outside gene matches: 13. The DNA of the CDR3 is TGTGCCAGCAGCCAAACCCTACTAGCGGACCTTGTGGAGCAGTACTTC. The encoded protein is CASSQTLLADLVEQYF.

The genes are TRBV5-1 and TRBJ1-1; TRBD1 matches at 7 bases. Germline CDR1 and CDR2: SGHRS and YFSETQ. Germline trimming cut 2 bases from V and 1 base from J; bases unmatched to any gene: 2. The CDR3 runs to 14 residues. CDR3 coding DNA: TGCGCCAGCAGCTTTGGGACAGCGAACACTGAAGCTTTCTTT. The encoded protein is CASSFGTANTEAFF.

A single count supports this clone. The chain joins TRBV7-2 to TRBJ2-7; D unclear. The CDR3 loop spans 15 amino acids. Trimming took 1 base from V and 0 from J, leaving 10 bases between them. Germline assignment: CDR1 SGHTA and CDR2 FQGNSA. This CDR3 reads CASSLVALNSYEQYF. The CDR3 DNA sequence: TGTGCCAGCAGCTTAGTTGCCCTAAACTCCTACGAGCAGTACTTC.

The chain combines TRBV14 with TRBJ2-5; 8 positions agree with TRBD2. Germline-derived CDR1 and CDR2 are SGHDN and FVKESK. V shed 2 bases, J shed 2 bases, and the junction held 4 bases outside the gene matches. The CDR3 has 15 residues. The CDR3 sequence is CASSQFGGAQETQYF. The CDR3 DNA reads as TGTGCCAGCAGCCAATTCGGGGGGGCTCAAGAGACCCAGTACTTC. Using reference TRBV14 and TRBJ2-5 for the parts outside the CDR3, the full variable domain is EAGVTQFPSHSVIEKGQTVTLRCDPISGHDNLYWYRRVMGKEIKFLLHFVKESKQDESGMPNNRFLAERTGGTYSTLKVQPAELEDSGVYFCASSQFGGAQETQYFGPGTRLLVL.

This clone was observed at least ten times. The chain is built from TRBV2 and TRBJ2-1; D is possibly TRBD2 (6 bases). Trimming cost V 7 bases and J 7 bases, with 11 bases left between them. This CDR3 spans 12 amino acids. Per the germline V gene, CDR1 is SNHLY and CDR2 is FYNNEI. The DNA of the CDR3 is TGTGCCAGCAACGGAGGGCGGAATGAGCAGTTCTTC. This translates into CASNGGRNEQFF.

The V and J genes are TRBV24-1 and TRBJ1-4; D not certain. Looked up from germline, CDR1 is KGHDR and CDR2 is SFDVKD. The CDR3 has 15 amino acids. V was trimmed by 6 bases and J by 0 bases, leaving 10 bases between them. This CDR3 reads CATSTSRATNEKLFF. The DNA for the CDR3 is TGTGCCACCAGTACTTCTCGAGCAACTAATGAAAAACTGTTTTTT.

On this clone: Relative to the germline gene, one junction end is altered; a read error may explain this. The chain combines TRBV7-2 with TRBJ2-1, with 13 nucleotides matching TRBD2. In germline, CDR1 is SGHTA, CDR2 FQGNSA. The CDR3 consists of 15 residues. In DNA, the CDR3 is TGTGCCAGCAGTTTAGGACTAGCGGGAGTTAATGAGCAGTTCTTC. This sequence encodes CASSLGLAGVNEQFF.

V usage is TRBV6-6 and J usage is TRBJ1-2, with 8 bases fitting TRBD1. Germline values: CDR1 MNHNY, CDR2 SVGAGI (reference sequence). J gave up 4 bases and V 6 bases, and 4 bases lay outside the gene matches. The CDR3 is made up of 13 amino acids. The chain's CDR3 is CASSPDRAYGYTF. Here the CDR3 DNA reads TGTGCCAGCAGCCCGGACAGGGCCTATGGCTACACCTTC.

V and J are TRBV19 and TRBJ2-1, with 8 bases lining up with TRBD2. J lost 7 bases, V lost 3 bases, and 2 bases had no gene match. Germline V CDR1 and CDR2: LNHDA, SQIVND (reference sequence). This CDR3 spans 13 amino acids. The CDR3 sequence: CASSIGLANEQFF. CDR3 sequence (DNA): TGTGCCAGTAGTATTGGACTAGCTAATGAGCAGTTCTTC.

This chain uses TRBV19 with TRBJ1-5; unclear D gene. Trimming pared 5 bases from V and 2 bases from J, leaving 22 bases between. In germline, CDR1 is LNHDA, CDR2 SQIVND (reference sequence). The CDR3 runs 18 residues. The CDR3 loop is CASSPHRLPPVGNQPQHF. The CDR3 bases are TGTGCCAGTAGTCCTCACCGACTTCCTCCCGTGGGCAATCAGCCCCAGCATTTT.

The chain joins TRBV2 to TRBJ1-1; D is ambiguous. Germline CDR1 and CDR2: SNHLY and FYNNEI. V was trimmed by 7 bases and J by 1 base, leaving 7 bases between them. The length of the CDR3 is 12 residues. CDR3 nucleotides: TGTGCCAGCAAGCTCGGGAACACTGAAGCTTTCTTT. It codes for CASKLGNTEAFF.

The chain combines TRBV19 with TRBJ2-3; 7 positions match TRBD1. Germline V CDR1 and CDR2: LNHDA, SQIVND (reference sequence). With 6 bases clipped from V and 6 bases from J, the junction kept 6 bases outside the gene matches. This CDR3 has 13 residues. The CDR3 reads CASSTTGADTQYF. CDR3 nucleotides: TGTGCCAGTAGCACCACAGGGGCGGATACGCAGTATTTT.